The 3 T cell receptor beta chains reported below all come from one sample, sequenced in a study of T cells in Graves' hyperthyroidism and ophthalmopathy. RNA transcripts were the template for amplifying TCR beta CDR3 regions. The TCR CDR3 first-round RT-PCR relied on the HTBI primer set. Using its own MiXCR run on the multiplex PCR reads, TCRdb lists one record per CDR3 protein. Of under 250,000 distinct CDR3 sequences listed, over 20% are singletons. The specimen sequenced was blood. The receptors stem from a woman between 35 and 50 years old with Graves' ophthalmopathy.

This clonotype was picked up many times. This chain connects TRBV7-6 to TRBJ2-2; D may be TRBD1 or TRBD2 (5 bases each). Germline V gene data show CDR1 as SGHVS and CDR2 as FNYEAQ. The CDR3 is 16 residues long. Trimming cost V 5 bases and J 6 bases, with 19 bases left between them. Here the CDR3 reads CASSVRDPRDAGELFF. The CDR3 DNA sequence: TGTGCCAGCAGCGTCCGGGACCCCCGAGACGCCGGGGAGCTGTTTTTT.

The J gene is TRBJ2-7, the V gene TRBV20-1, with 9 positions matching TRBD1. The germline CDR1 and CDR2 sequences are DFQATT and SNEGSKA (reference sequence). This CDR3 has 14 amino acids. V shed 4 bases, J shed 6 bases, and the junction held 10 bases outside the gene matches. Here the CDR3 DNA reads TGCAGTGCTACCGCTGGACAGGGGTCGGCCGAGCAGTACTTC. Encoded protein: CSATAGQGSAEQYF.

This clonotype came up many times. The chain employs TRBV6-1 and TRBJ2-7, with a tentative D call TRBD2 (5 bases). The CDR3 covers 15 residues. V was pared by 4 bases and J by 3 bases, with 16 bases between. Germline CDR1 and CDR2: MNHNS and SASEGT. The CDR3 DNA reads as TGTGCCAGCAGTGCAGAACCCGGGGATTACTACGAGCAGTACTTC. Encoded protein: CASSAEPGDYYEQYF.